The rows below give T cell receptor beta chains drawn from one sample of a study of shared clonotypes between healthy human individuals. Repertoires were generated with immunoSEQ multiplex PCR, while TCRdb's copy carries only in-frame clones and drops some. This table has 850,000 to 1,200,000 clones, about 80% appearing once. What was sequenced was memory CD4+ T cells sorted from blood. The origin of the receptors is a man aged 18 to 35 in good health. Each CDR3 is given with its conserved first and last residue. A D gene is named only where the DNA matches it firmly. Not every row has a clone size; where given, it reads once, few, many or a size class.

J gene | V gene | clone size | D gene | CDR3 protein | CDR3 DNA
TRBJ1-2 | TRBV10-3 | . | TRBD1 | CAISESRQGFWYGYTF | TGTGCCATCAGTGAGTCGAGACAGGGATTTTGGTATGGCTACACCTTC
TRBJ2-1 | TRBV2 | . | TRBD2 | CASSAALAADGQFF | TGTGCCAGCAGTGCGGCTCTAGCGGCCGATGGGCAGTTCTTC
TRBJ1-6 | TRBV11-2 | . | . | CASSPSRTYNSPLHF | TGTGCCAGCAGCCCCTCCAGGACTTATAATTCACCCCTCCACTTT
TRBJ2-1 | TRBV19 | . | TRBD2 | CASRPTATSGTRSYNEQFF | TGTGCCAGTAGACCCACAGCGACTAGCGGGACCCGCTCCTACAATGAGCAGTTCTTC
TRBJ1-1 | TRBV9 | . | . | CASSLGLDRLNTEAFF | TGTGCCAGCAGCTTGGGACTTGACAGACTGAACACTGAAGCTTTCTTT
TRBJ2-3 | TRBV20-1 | . | TRBD2 | CSAPGGTQYF | TGCAGTGCTCCGGGAGGTACGCAGTATTTT
TRBJ1-2 | TRBV4-1 | . | . | CASSQDRGRLGGYTF | TGCGCCAGCAGCCAAGACCGGGGGCGCTTAGGTGGCTACACCTTC
TRBJ2-7 | TRBV2 | . | . | CASSRAYEQYF | TGTGCCAGCAGCAGAGCGTACGAGCAGTACTTC
TRBJ1-1 | TRBV30 | . | TRBD1 | CAWATGGTEAFF | TGTGCCTGGGCTACAGGGGGCACTGAAGCTTTCTTT
TRBJ2-7 | TRBV7-8 | once | TRBD1 | CASSPRTGGTYEQYF | TGTGCCAGCAGTCCGAGGACAGGGGGAACCTACGAGCAGTACTTC
TRBJ2-5 | TRBV6-1 | few | . | CASILGGFSETQYF | TGTGCCAGCATCCTAGGTGGTTTTAGTGAGACCCAGTACTTC
TRBJ1-1 | TRBV6-1 | . | . | CASSVTSGDTEAFF | TGTGCCAGCAGTGTGACGAGCGGGGACACTGAAGCTTTCTTT
TRBJ2-5 | TRBV5-4 | . | . | CASSLGWKETQYF | TGTGCCAGCAGCTTGGGTTGGAAAGAGACCCAGTACTTC
TRBJ2-7 | TRBV19 | once | . | CAAGKGLSYEQYF | TGTGCCGCAGGAAAGGGTCTCTCCTACGAGCAGTACTTC
TRBJ1-6 | TRBV2 | . | . | CASRIGFSPLHF | TGTGCCAGCAGGATCGGATTTTCACCCCTCCACTTT
TRBJ2-1 | TRBV29-1 | . | . | CSGTYSSYNEQFF | TGCAGCGGAACATACAGCTCCTACAATGAGCAGTTCTTC
TRBJ2-7 | TRBV6-5 | . | . | CASRGSGRAGEQYF | TGTGCCAGCAGAGGGTCGGGTCGTGCGGGCGAGCAGTACTTC
TRBJ2-7 | TRBV7-2 | . | TRBD2 | CASSFSGTLIRDEQYF | TGTGCCAGCAGCTTTAGCGGGACCCTAATCCGGGACGAGCAGTACTTC
TRBJ1-1 | TRBV18 | . | TRBD1 | CASSPPSTGVNTEAFF | TGTGCCAGCTCACCACCGTCGACAGGGGTTAACACTGAAGCTTTCTTT
TRBJ1-5 | TRBV2 | few | . | CASSDPGFNQPQHF | TGTGCCAGCAGTGACCCCGGGTTTAATCAGCCCCAGCATTTT
TRBJ1-3 | TRBV18 | once | . | CASSPSSASSGNTIYF | TGTGCCAGCTCTCCCTCCTCGGCCAGCTCTGGAAACACCATATATTTT
TRBJ2-1 | TRBV21-1 | . | . | CASSLRREGEQFF | TGTGCCAGCAGCCTGCGCAGGGAGGGTGAGCAGTTCTTC
TRBJ1-1 | TRBV6-5 | . | . | CASSPGPGDTEAFF | TGTGCCAGCAGTCCGGGACCGGGGGACACTGAAGCTTTCTTT
TRBJ1-2 | TRBV7-9 | . | . | CASSLDGANYGYTF | TGTGCCAGCAGCTTAGATGGAGCTAACTATGGCTACACCTTC
TRBJ2-7 | TRBV19 | . | . | CASSIEASYEQYF | TGTGCCAGTAGTATTGAGGCCTCCTACGAGCAGTACTTC
TRBJ2-3 | TRBV10-3 | . | . | CAISNTDTQYF | TGTGCCATCTCCAACACAGATACGCAGTATTTT
TRBJ2-5 | TRBV7-2 | once | TRBD2 | CASSPGLAGWETQYF | TGTGCCAGCAGCCCGGGGCTAGCGGGATGGGAGACCCAGTACTTC
TRBJ2-7 | TRBV5-4 | . | TRBD1 | CASSLGGGQGAREQYF | TGTGCCAGCAGCTTGGGGGGCGGACAGGGGGCGCGGGAGCAGTACTTC
TRBJ2-2 | TRBV11-3 | once | . | CASSLDGLALNTGELFF | TGTGCCAGCAGCTTAGATGGCCTAGCGCTGAACACCGGGGAGCTGTTTTTT
TRBJ1-1 | TRBV30 | few | TRBD1 | CAWSVRGQGRTEAFF | TGTGCCTGGAGTGTCCGAGGACAGGGTCGGACTGAAGCTTTCTTT
TRBJ2-3 | TRBV9 | . | TRBD2 | CASSSLLSGIGDTQYF | TGTGCCAGCAGCTCCCTCCTGAGCGGGATAGGGGATACGCAGTATTTT
TRBJ2-7 | TRBV6-5 | . | . | CASRFEARGSYEQYF | TGTGCCAGCAGATTCGAGGCGAGGGGCTCCTACGAGCAGTACTTC
TRBJ2-1 | TRBV5-1 | few | TRBD2 | CASSLKAGDHNEQFF | TGCGCCAGCAGCTTGAAGGCGGGGGACCACAATGAGCAGTTCTTC
TRBJ1-2 | TRBV19 | . | TRBD1 | CASSIRPGQANYGYTF | TGTGCCAGTAGTATAAGGCCGGGACAGGCTAACTATGGCTACACCTTC
TRBJ2-7 | TRBV4-3 | . | . | CASSQDLKYEQYF | TGCGCCAGCAGCCAAGATCTCAAGTACGAGCAGTACTTC
TRBJ1-1 | TRBV18 | . | . | CASSEGVMNTEAFF | TGTGCCAGCTCAGAGGGGGTTATGAACACCGAAGCTTTCTTT
TRBJ1-1 | TRBV2 | . | . | CASSREGPANTEAFF | TGTGCCAGCAGTAGGGAGGGGCCAGCGAACACTGAAGCTTTCTTT
TRBJ2-1 | TRBV10-3 | . | . | CATTTSSTNNEQFF | TGTGCCACCACTACTAGTTCGACCAACAATGAGCAGTTCTTC
TRBJ2-7 | TRBV5-6 | . | . | CASSSTVGEQYF | TGTGCCAGCAGCTCCACAGTGGGCGAGCAGTACTTC
TRBJ2-3 | TRBV9 | . | TRBD2 | CASSAGTTNTDTQYF | TGTGCCAGCAGCGCCGGGACTACCAACACAGATACGCAGTATTTT
TRBJ2-7 | TRBV10-3 | . | . | CAISLTGSSYEQYF | TGTGCCATCAGCCTAACAGGGTCGTCCTACGAGCAGTACTTC
TRBJ2-2 | TRBV12-2 | . | . | CASRIRDREDGELFF | TGTGCAAGTCGCATACGGGACAGGGAGGACGGGGAGCTGTTTTTT
TRBJ1-1 | TRBV6-5 | . | . | CASKPRAATEAFF | TGTGCCAGCAAACCACGGGCTGCCACTGAAGCTTTCTTT
TRBJ2-1 | TRBV7-6 | . | TRBD2 | CASSALAAGGYNEQFF | TGTGCCAGCAGTGCCCTCGCCGCGGGGGGTTACAATGAGCAGTTCTTC
TRBJ2-7 | TRBV10-3 | . | . | CAISEPTDAWGQYF | TGTGCCATCAGTGAGCCGACGGATGCCTGGGGGCAGTACTTC